The next 27 T cell receptor beta chains were all read from a single sample in a study of shared clonotypes between healthy human individuals. Libraries were prepared by immunoSEQ multiplex PCR; TCRdb keeps only in-frame clonotypes and omits some of them. The profile covers about a million clones, with about three quarters appearing a single time and about 1.5% taken by the ten largest. Material for sequencing was memory CD4+ T cells sorted from blood. Noted subset: CD45RA-negative fraction. The source of these receptors is a man aged 18 to 35 in good health.

The V and J genes are TRBV20-1 and TRBJ1-1; D is unresolved. The germline CDR1 and CDR2 sequences are DFQATT and SNEGSKA (reference sequence). V gave up 5 bases and J gave up 9 bases, with 13 bases separating them. The CDR3 is 11 amino acids. The CDR3: CSAGPLIQAFF. The CDR3, as DNA: TGCAGTGCTGGGCCCCTCATTCAAGCTTTCTTT.

The genes are TRBV28 and TRBJ2-3; D unresolved. With 4 bases removed from V and 2 bases from J, the gap between germline ends came to 13 bases. CDR1 is MDHEN, CDR2 SYDVKM, per germline. This CDR3 has 15 residues. The chain's CDR3 is CASSSPPDLTDTQYF. CDR3 nucleotides: TGTGCCAGCAGTTCACCTCCCGACCTCACAGATACGCAGTATTTT.

This clone was detected a few times. The J gene is TRBJ2-1, the V gene TRBV25-1; 14 bases are a match to TRBD2. The J segment lost 4 bases and the V segment lost 5 bases, leaving 4 bases of the junction unmatched. The CDR3 totals 16 residues. Germline CDR1 MGHDK, CDR2 SYGVNS. The CDR3 nucleotides are TGTGCCAGCAGTAAGACTAGCGGGGGGGTATACAATGAGCAGTTCTTC. Its translation is CASSKTSGGVYNEQFF.

This rearrangement joins TRBV19 to TRBJ1-1; D possibly corresponds to TRBD1 (6 bases). Trimming took off 9 bases at V and 1 base at J, with 12 bases between the two ends. Germline CDR1 reads LNHDA; CDR2 reads SQIVND (reference sequence). The CDR3 covers 13 residues. The CDR3 DNA reads as TGTGCCAGCGGGGACACCTCGAACACTGAAGCTTTCTTT. It encodes CASGDTSNTEAFF.

Notes on this clone: This may come from a read error, since a much larger clone is one base off. In the same sample, other DNA sequences code for this CDR3. The chain recombines TRBV7-2 with TRBJ1-1; D is unresolved. This CDR3 spans 13 amino acids. Germline V gene data show CDR1 as SGHTA and CDR2 as FQGNSA. V was clipped by 2 bases and J by 1 base, with 5 bases between them. The chain's CDR3 is CASSLQENTEAFF. CDR3 sequence (DNA): TGTGCCAGCAGCTTACAGGAGAACACTGAAGCTTTCTTT.

The CDR3 nucleotides are TGTGCCAGTAGTTCGGGACAGGTGATCAATTCACCCCTCCACTTT. Its translation: CASSSGQVINSPLHF. The chain has TRBV19 and TRBJ1-6; 8 positions agree with TRBD1. Germline V gene lookup returns CDR1 LNHDA and CDR2 SQIVND (reference sequence). J was trimmed by 7 bases and V by 5 bases; bases with no gene match: 7. This CDR3 region has 15 residues. The whole variable domain, filled in from reference TRBV19 and TRBJ1-6, reads DGGITQSPKYLFRKEGQNVTLSCEQNLNHDAMYWYRQDPGQGLRLIYYSQIVNDFQKGDIAEGYSVSREKKESFPLTVTSAQKNPTAFYLCASSSGQVINSPLHFGNGTRLTVT.

This clone was seen once. The chain carries TRBV18 and TRBJ1-1, with 8 bases that match TRBD1. The germline CDR1 and CDR2 sequences are KGHSH and LQKENI. J gave up 3 bases and V 5 bases, and 2 bases lay outside the gene matches. The CDR3 has 13 residues. CDR3 residues: CASSDRGHTEAFF. CDR3 nucleotide sequence: TGTGCCAGCTCAGACAGGGGTCACACTGAAGCTTTCTTT.

V gene TRBV15 combines with J gene TRBJ1-2, with 10 bases matching TRBD1. Unmatched junction bases numbered 18, after V lost 10 bases and J lost 4 bases. This CDR3 contains 17 residues. Germline assignment: CDR1 LNHNV and CDR2 YYDKDF (reference sequence). The CDR3 loop is CAISRGTGEQRIYGYTF. The DNA for the CDR3 is TGTGCCATCAGTCGAGGGACAGGGGAGCAAAGAATCTATGGCTACACCTTC.

V is TRBV11-2 and J is TRBJ2-2; maybe TRBD2 (6 bases). The V end lost 3 bases, the J end lost 5 bases, and 7 bases lay between the germline ends. CDR3 size: 13 residues. Germline-derived CDR1 and CDR2 are SGHAT and FQNNGV. The CDR3 sequence: CASSFAGTGELFF. DNA of the CDR3: TGTGCCAGCAGCTTCGCGGGGACCGGGGAGCTGTTTTTT. The complete variable domain, with remaining parts taken from reference TRBV11-2 and TRBJ2-2, reads EAGVAQSPRYKIIEKRQSVAFWCNPISGHATLYWYQQILGQGPKLLIQFQNNGVVDDSQLPKDRFSAERLKGVDSTLKIQPAKLEDSAVYLCASSFAGTGELFFGEGSRLTVL.

Concerning this clone: Sequence at one end of the junction differs from germline and may be a read error. The CDR3 reads CAWSLPGLAGPLF. The CDR3 DNA follows: TGTGCCTGGAGTCTTCCGGGACTAGCGGGGCCCCTTTTC. The gene calls are TRBV30 and TRBJ2-4; the match to TRBD2 covers 13 bases. CDR1 is GTSNPN and CDR2 is SVGIG in the germline V gene (reference sequence). There are 13 residues in the CDR3.

V is TRBV9 and J is TRBJ1-4; the D gene is possibly TRBD1 (6 bases). V lost 4 bases to trimming and J lost 3 bases, with 22 bases between them. The CDR3 sequence is 18 residues long. From germline, CDR1 is SGDLS and CDR2 YYNGEE. CDR3: CASSLPLGGDEANEKLFF. In DNA, the CDR3 is TGTGCCAGCAGCCTCCCCCTAGGGGGGGATGAAGCTAATGAAAAACTGTTTTTT.

The chain joins TRBV2 to TRBJ2-5, with D perhaps being TRBD1 or TRBD2 (5 bases each). V lost 5 bases to trimming and J lost 5 bases, with 12 bases between them. This CDR3 spans 13 amino acids. Germline CDR1 is SNHLY and CDR2 is FYNNEI. CDR3 residues: CASSRGTGETQYF. DNA for the CDR3: TGTGCCAGCAGTCGAGGGACGGGTGAGACCCAGTACTTC.

J is TRBJ1-3 and V is TRBV28; 7 nucleotides line up with TRBD1. The germline gives CDR1 MDHEN, CDR2 SYDVKM. This CDR3 has 17 amino acids. The ends lost 9 bases at V and 4 bases at J; junction bases unmatched: 18. CDR3 protein: CASIHRLGGGRGNTIYF. The CDR3, as DNA: TGTGCCAGTATACACCGATTAGGGGGCGGACGAGGAAACACCATATATTTT.

This chain joins TRBV4-1 and TRBJ1-2, with TRBD1 identical over 7 bases. Trimming removed 1 base from V and 4 bases from J; junction bases left unmatched: 9. Germline V gives CDR1 MGHRA, CDR2 YSYEKL. This CDR3 has 16 residues. The CDR3 DNA sequence: TGCGCCAGCAGCCAAGTCGGCGTCGCAGGGGGCTATGGCTACACCTTC. Translated: CASSQVGVAGGYGYTF.

The chain couples TRBV5-4 to TRBJ2-7, with 9 bases that match TRBD2. The V segment lost 0 bases and the J segment 2 bases; nucleotides outside the gene matches: 3. The germline V gene has CDR1 SGHNT and CDR2 YYREEE (reference sequence). The CDR3 is made up of 15 amino acids. The CDR3 loop is CASSLGSGGTYEQYF. In DNA, the CDR3 is TGTGCCAGCAGCTTGGGAAGCGGGGGGACCTACGAGCAGTACTTC.

The chain combines TRBV10-3 with TRBJ1-3; no clear D gene. CDR1 and CDR2 from the germline V gene are ENHRY and SYGVKD. This CDR3 is built from 13 residues. The V end lost 4 bases, the J end lost 2 bases, and 6 bases lay between the germline ends. The CDR3 nucleotides are TGTGCCATCAGTGGAGGGCCTGGAAACACCATATATTTT. Protein: CAISGGPGNTIYF.

The chain couples TRBV29-1 to TRBJ2-7, with 7 bases lining up with TRBD2. V shed 4 bases, J shed 5 bases, and the junction held 5 bases outside the gene matches. This CDR3 has 12 residues. The germline gives CDR1 SQVTM, CDR2 ANQGSEA. This chain's CDR3 is CSVGGEGNEQYF. For the CDR3, the DNA is TGCAGCGTTGGGGGGGAGGGCAACGAGCAGTACTTC.

The rearrangement uses TRBV15 and TRBJ2-7; 7 bases fit TRBD1. Trimming cost V 1 base and J 6 bases; bases outside gene matches: 9. The CDR3 has 15 amino acids. From germline, CDR1 is LNHNV and CDR2 YYDKDF (reference sequence). CDR3 residues: CATSRGWGQRSEQYF. CDR3 nucleotides: TGTGCCACCAGCAGAGGTTGGGGACAGCGTTCCGAGCAGTACTTC.

The V gene is TRBV5-5, the J gene TRBJ1-3; tentative D call: TRBD1 (5 bases). This CDR3 region has 17 residues. Germline V lookup: CDR1 SGHKS, CDR2 YYEKEE (reference sequence). V was pared by 4 bases and J by 8 bases, with 25 bases between. CDR3 coding DNA: TGTGCCAGCAGCCAATCGGGGGAGGGATATTTCGGCTACACCATATATTTT. Translating gives CASSQSGEGYFGYTIYF.

J is TRBJ1-1 and V is TRBV4-3; D gene ambiguous. V lost 0 bases, J lost 1 base, and 6 bases lay in between. The CDR3 covers 14 residues. CDR1 is LGHNA, CDR2 YSLEER, per germline. As DNA, the CDR3 is TGCGCCAGCAGCCAAGATGCCACGAACACTGAAGCTTTCTTT. This gives the protein CASSQDATNTEAFF.

The chain is built from TRBV6-5 and TRBJ1-3; D possibly corresponds to TRBD1 (5 bases). The CDR3 has 15 residues. The germline V and J ends were trimmed by 10 bases and 0 bases, with 16 bases remaining between them. CDR1 is MNHEY and CDR2 is SVGAGI in the germline V gene. The CDR3 DNA follows: TGTGCCACCTCCGGACGGGGGAACTCTGGAAACACCATATATTTT. It yields the protein CATSGRGNSGNTIYF.

The chain combines TRBV4-1 with TRBJ2-7, with D possibly being TRBD1 or TRBD2 (5 bases each). This CDR3 is built from 15 residues. Germline values: CDR1 MGHRA, CDR2 YSYEKL. V was trimmed by 1 base and J by 2 bases, leaving 12 bases between them. As DNA, the CDR3 is TGCGCCAGCAGCCAAGTCGGGGCCTCAACCTACGAGCAGTACTTC. It yields the protein CASSQVGASTYEQYF.

The genes are TRBV19 and TRBJ1-1; D remains ambiguous. The V end was cut by 7 bases, the J end by 4 bases, with 16 bases between. The germline V gene encodes CDR1 LNHDA and CDR2 SQIVND (reference sequence). This CDR3 region has 14 residues. DNA of the CDR3: TGTGCCAGTACCCCGGGTGCATCAGGCACTGAAGCTTTCTTT. Protein sequence: CASTPGASGTEAFF. The full variable domain, rest sourced from reference TRBV19 and TRBJ1-1, is DGGITQSPKYLFRKEGQNVTLSCEQNLNHDAMYWYRQDPGQGLRLIYYSQIVNDFQKGDIAEGYSVSREKKESFPLTVTSAQKNPTAFYLCASTPGASGTEAFFGQGTRLTVV.

With respect to this clone: This specimen includes other DNA sequences encoding the same CDR3. The V and J genes are TRBV9 and TRBJ1-1; D not certain. This CDR3 comprises 13 residues. V lost 0 bases and J 2 bases, leaving 5 bases between the germline ends. The germline CDR1 and CDR2 sequences are SGDLS and YYNGEE. The chain's CDR3 is CASSVAVNTEAFF. The CDR3 DNA reads TGTGCCAGCAGCGTAGCTGTAAACACTGAAGCTTTCTTT.

The chain has TRBV27 and TRBJ2-6; TRBD2 matches 7 bases. The CDR3 consists of 16 residues. Trimming removed 3 bases from V and 3 bases from J; junction bases left unmatched: 5. Germline assignment: CDR1 MNHEY and CDR2 SMNVEV (reference sequence). In nucleotides, the CDR3 is TGTGCCAGCAGTTTTTTTGGGGGGGGTGGGGCCAACGTCCTGACTTTC. Its protein product is CASSFFGGGGANVLTF. Combining the CDR3 with reference TRBV27 and TRBJ2-6 gives the whole variable domain EAQVTQNPRYLITVTGKKLTVTCSQNMNHEYMSWYRQDPGLGLRQIYYSMNVEVTDKGDVPEGYKVSRKEKRNFPLILESPSPNQTSLYFCASSFFGGGGANVLTFGAGSRLTVL.

This chain connects TRBV5-1 to TRBJ1-1, with no clear D. Germline V gives CDR1 SGHRS, CDR2 YFSETQ. This CDR3 has 14 amino acids. V lost 6 bases to trimming and J lost 6 bases, with 18 bases between them. CDR3 loop: CASNQNANAAEAFF. For the CDR3, the DNA is TGCGCCAGCAACCAAAACGCAAATGCTGCTGAAGCTTTCTTT.

Of note for this clone: In the same sample, other DNA sequences code for this CDR3. The V and J genes are TRBV19 and TRBJ1-2; perhaps TRBD1 as D (5 bases). V was pared by 3 bases and J by 4 bases, with 9 bases between. Germline loops: CDR1 LNHDA, CDR2 SQIVND (reference sequence). The CDR3 sequence is 13 residues long. CDR3 amino acids: CASSISGGYGYTF. CDR3 nucleotide sequence: TGTGCCAGTAGTATCTCGGGGGGCTATGGCTACACCTTC.